This T cell receptor beta chain emerged from a study of brain T cells in children with intractable seizures. With respect to this clone: Its antigen is not known.

Germline values: CDR1 SNHLY, CDR2 FYNNEI. V lost 7 bases and J 3 bases, leaving 10 bases between the germline ends. This CDR3 contains 12 residues. Study-wide points: Pre-surgery blood may have been undersampled, hiding some clones.

Using immunoSEQ multiplex PCR, the repertoire was profiled, and TCRdb retains in-frame clones only, with some absent. The data hold approximately 41,000 clones, with 75% to 95% observed a single time. The sequences come from peripheral blood, collected at surgery. The chain couples TRBV2 to TRBJ2-7; perhaps D is TRBD1 or TRBD2 (5 bases each). The sequence was obtained from a girl aged 2-9 years with tuberous sclerosis and intractable seizures. This CDR3 is CASTEGYYEQYF. The CDR3 DNA reads as TGTGCCAGCACCGAGGGGTACTACGAGCAGTACTTC.